This passage covers 28 T cell receptor beta chains from one sample sequenced in a study of T cells in Graves' hyperthyroidism and ophthalmopathy. TCR beta CDR3 sequences were amplified from RNA transcripts. The TCR CDR3 was amplified in a first-round RT-PCR using the HTBI primer set. TCRdb re-analysed the multiplex PCR reads in MiXCR, keeping a single row per CDR3 protein. The sample has roughly 400,000 distinct CDR3 sequences; roughly an eighth are singletons. Sequenced input: blood. The receptors stem from a man aged 50 to 60 with Graves' ophthalmopathy.

This clonotype was detected ten times or more. The DNA of the CDR3 is TGCAGTGCAAGTCTTAGCGGGAGGGACACCGGGGAGCTGTTTTTT. Its protein product is CSASLSGRDTGELFF. This chain joins TRBV20-1 and TRBJ2-2; TRBD2 matches 11 bases. From germline, CDR1 is DFQATT and CDR2 SNEGSKA (reference sequence). This CDR3 spans 15 amino acids. The V segment lost 6 bases and the J segment 3 bases; nucleotides outside the gene matches: 6.

This clonotype appeared a few times. V usage is TRBV12-3 or TRBV12-4 and J usage is TRBJ2-5; 9 bases are a match to TRBD1. The CDR3 is 15 amino acids. J was trimmed by 5 bases and V by 4 bases; bases with no gene match: 8. CDR3 loop: CASSSDRGYRETQYF. CDR3 nucleotide sequence: TGTGCCAGCAGTTCAGACAGGGGGTATAGGGAGACCCAGTACTTC.

This clonotype was observed a handful of times. The chain links TRBV19 to TRBJ2-2; 10 bases are a match to TRBD1. V lost 11 bases, J lost 3 bases, and 12 bases stayed unmatched. This CDR3 contains 16 residues. The germline V gene has CDR1 LNHDA and CDR2 SQIVND (reference sequence). The CDR3, as DNA: TGTGCCGCCAGGGACAGGGGATTAATGGACACCGGGGAGCTGTTTTTT. This codes for CAARDRGLMDTGELFF.

The rearrangement links TRBV2 to TRBJ2-3; D possibly corresponds to TRBD2 (6 bases). The CDR3 runs to 14 residues. The V gene lost 7 bases and the J gene lost 2 bases, with 13 bases spanning the gap. Germline lookup yields CDR1 SNHLY and CDR2 FYNNEI. The CDR3 protein is CASNLAETTDTQYF. CDR3 nucleotide sequence: TGTGCCAGCAACTTAGCGGAGACCACAGATACGCAGTATTTT. The variable domain in full, with the rest retrieved from reference TRBV2 and TRBJ2-3, is EPEVTQTPSHQVTQMGQEVILRCVPISNHLYFYWYRQILGQKVEFLVSFYNNEISEKSEIFDDQFSVERPDGSNFTLKIRSTKLEDSAMYFCASNLAETTDTQYFGPGTRLTVL.

As concerns this clonotype: A single base separates this from a much larger clone, so it may be a read error. The chain couples TRBV12-3 or TRBV12-4 to TRBJ2-3; D is ambiguous. The CDR3 length is 13 residues. CDR3 sequence (DNA): TGTGCCAACAGTTTCTCCCCTCCCGATACGCAGTATTTT. Protein product: CANSFSPPDTQYF.

This clonotype was seen only a few times. This rearrangement joins TRBV7-9 to TRBJ2-4; no reliable D call. The V and J ends lost 4 bases and 0 bases respectively, with 16 bases between them. The CDR3 sequence is 17 residues long. Per germline, CDR1 SEHNR and CDR2 FQNEAQ (reference sequence). In nucleotides, the CDR3 is TGTGCCAGCAGCTCTGCAGCCGGTGGCCTAGCCAAAAACATTCAGTACTTC. It codes for CASSSAAGGLAKNIQYF.

This clonotype showed up many times. The rearrangement uses TRBV19 and TRBJ2-3; a weak D match, TRBD2 (6 bases). The V end was cut by 5 bases, the J end by 5 bases, with 11 bases between. The CDR3 runs to 13 residues. The germline V gene encodes CDR1 LNHDA and CDR2 SQIVND (reference sequence). CDR3 loop: CASSRAGIDTQYF. In DNA form, the CDR3 reads TGTGCCAGTAGTCGGGCGGGAATAGATACGCAGTATTTT.

This clonotype was counted many times. The rearrangement links TRBV5-4 to TRBJ1-1; D might be TRBD1 (6 bases). Trimming pared 3 bases from V and 11 bases from J, leaving 17 bases between. The CDR3 spans 13 residues. Germline lookup yields CDR1 SGHNT and CDR2 YYREEE (reference sequence). The CDR3 DNA follows: TGTGCCAGCAGCTACAACCGGGGGGCTAACGCTTTCTTT. Its translation: CASSYNRGANAFF.

The chain couples TRBV2 to TRBJ1-3, with 7 nucleotides matching TRBD1. The CDR3 contains 15 residues. Trimming removed 4 bases from V and 1 base from J; junction bases left unmatched: 4. CDR1 and CDR2 (germline): SNHLY, FYNNEI. The DNA for the CDR3 is TGTGCCAGCAGTGTGGGACAGAGATCTGGAAACACCATATATTTT. This codes for CASSVGQRSGNTIYF. The full variable domain, rest sourced from reference TRBV2 and TRBJ1-3, is EPEVTQTPSHQVTQMGQEVILRCVPISNHLYFYWYRQILGQKVEFLVSFYNNEISEKSEIFDDQFSVERPDGSNFTLKIRSTKLEDSAMYFCASSVGQRSGNTIYFGEGSWLTVV.

There are many counts of this clonotype. The genes are TRBV2 and TRBJ2-7; D is uncertain. Trimming shortened V by 4 bases and J by 5 bases, and 12 bases separated the two germline ends. CDR3 length: 13 residues. The V gene's germline CDR1 is SNHLY and CDR2 FYNNEI. This CDR3 is CASSVLGNNEQYF. DNA of the CDR3: TGTGCCAGCAGTGTTCTAGGCAACAACGAGCAGTACTTC.

The chain recombines TRBV20-1 with TRBJ2-3, with D possibly matching TRBD1 (7 bases). This CDR3 contains 18 residues. Germline CDR1 and CDR2: DFQATT and SNEGSKA (reference sequence). The ends were cut back, 5 bases at V and 0 bases at J, with 24 bases in the middle. For the CDR3, the DNA is TGCAGTGCTGGAAATCTGCCCCCAGGGGGGACTAGCACAGATACGCAGTATTTT. Protein sequence: CSAGNLPPGGTSTDTQYF.

CDR3: CASSNQGIGETQYF. CDR3 sequence (DNA): TGTGCCAGCAGTAACCAGGGGATTGGAGAGACCCAGTACTTC. The rearrangement links TRBV11-1 to TRBJ2-5; a possible D gene is TRBD1 (6 bases). Germline V gene lookup returns CDR1 SGHAT and CDR2 FQDESV (reference sequence). The CDR3 sequence is 14 residues long. V was clipped by 6 bases and J by 4 bases, with 15 bases between them.

This clonotype turned up a few times. The chain is built from TRBV6-2 or TRBV6-3 and TRBJ1-1; no firm D call. Germline values: CDR1 MNHEY, CDR2 SVGEGT. The V end was cut by 8 bases, the J end by 5 bases, with 21 bases between. The CDR3 is 15 amino acids. In DNA form, the CDR3 reads TGTGCCAGCGGTCGTACCGCCCAAAAAGGTACTGAAGCTTTCTTT. This translates into CASGRTAQKGTEAFF.

This clonotype has ten or more counts. The rearrangement joins TRBV15 to TRBJ2-7; D possibly corresponds to TRBD2 (5 bases). V lost 4 bases, J lost 0 bases, and 10 bases lay in between. Germline values: CDR1 LNHNV, CDR2 YYDKDF (reference sequence). The CDR3 sequence is 14 residues long. The CDR3 sequence: CATSTEGNSYEQYF. CDR3 sequence (DNA): TGTGCCACCAGCACCGAGGGAAACTCCTACGAGCAGTACTTC. The whole variable domain, filled in from reference TRBV15 and TRBJ2-7, reads DAMVIQNPRYQVTQFGKPVTLSCSQTLNHNVMYWYQQKSSQAPKLLFHYYDKDFNNEADTPDNFQSRRPNTSFCFLDIRSPGLGDTAMYLCATSTEGNSYEQYFGPGTRLTVT.

CDR3: CASSMWGAGETQYF. The CDR3 coding sequence is TGTGCCAGTAGTATGTGGGGGGCGGGAGAGACCCAGTACTTC. The chain uses TRBV19 and TRBJ2-5; D is possibly TRBD1 or TRBD2 (6 bases each). Germline V gene data show CDR1 as LNHDA and CDR2 as SQIVND (reference sequence). This CDR3 has 14 amino acids. V was pared by 3 bases and J by 4 bases, with 12 bases between.

The genes are TRBV7-2 and TRBJ1-2; D perhaps matches TRBD1 (6 bases). The CDR3 has 20 amino acids. CDR1 SGHTA and CDR2 FQGNSA come from the germline V gene. V gave up 5 bases and J gave up 7 bases, with 35 bases separating them. CDR3 amino acids: CASSRPTTPKGPRGICGYTF. The CDR3 coding sequence is TGTGCCAGCAGCCGACCAACAACCCCGAAGGGACCTAGGGGGATCTGTGGCTACACCTTC.

In its sample, this clonotype was seen a few times. One junction end disagrees with the germline gene, perhaps due to a read error. The chain combines TRBV20-1 with TRBJ1-5; 9 bases match TRBD1. This CDR3 has 15 amino acids. Germline loops: CDR1 DFQATT, CDR2 SNEGSKA (reference sequence). The CDR3 nucleotides read TGCAGTGCTGATCGGACAGGGGCTTACAATCAGCCCCGGCATTTT. This sequence encodes CSADRTGAYNQPRHF.

The chain uses TRBV29-1 and TRBJ2-2; TRBD2 agrees at 9 bases. Germline V gene sequence: CDR1 SQVTM, CDR2 ANQGSEA. The CDR3 covers 14 residues. The V segment lost 3 bases and the J segment 7 bases; nucleotides outside the gene matches: 6. The chain's CDR3 is CSVELAGGVGELFF. DNA of the CDR3: TGCAGCGTTGAGTTGGCGGGAGGGGTCGGGGAGCTGTTTTTT.

Many counts were recorded for this clonotype. The chain employs TRBV5-5 and TRBJ2-7, with 8 bases fitting TRBD1. V was pared by 4 bases and J by 4 bases, with 10 bases of the junction left unmatched. Germline CDR1 and CDR2: SGHKS and YYEKEE (reference sequence). This CDR3 comprises 15 residues. CDR3 DNA: TGTGCCAGCAGCCCCGCCGGGACAGGAGGATACGAGCAGTACTTC. Its translation is CASSPAGTGGYEQYF.

There are many counts of this clonotype. The rearrangement links TRBV2 to TRBJ1-1, with D uncertain. Trimming left V 8 bases short and J 7 bases short, with 20 bases between. This CDR3 is 14 amino acids long. Germline CDR1 is SNHLY and CDR2 is FYNNEI. The CDR3 region is CASVGLRGILEAFF. The CDR3 nucleotides read TGTGCCAGCGTTGGACTACGAGGGATCCTTGAAGCTTTCTTT.

This clonotype was counted ten times or more. The V and J genes are TRBV12-3 or TRBV12-4 and TRBJ1-5; D is possibly TRBD1 (6 bases). The CDR3 is made up of 17 amino acids. V lost 4 bases to trimming and J lost 6 bases, with 22 bases between them. In nucleotides, the CDR3 is TGTGCCAGCAGTTGGTCTTCTACTTCAGGGGCAAGTCAGCCCCAGCATTTT. Amino acids: CASSWSSTSGASQPQHF.

The chain combines TRBV19 with TRBJ2-3, with TRBD1 as a possible D gene (5 bases). This CDR3 has 14 residues. V lost 5 bases and J lost 4, with 13 bases in between. Germline V CDR1 and CDR2: LNHDA, SQIVND (reference sequence). CDR3 residues: CASSQQGSADTQYF. Written as DNA, the CDR3 is TGTGCCAGTAGTCAGCAGGGATCGGCAGATACGCAGTATTTT.

The CDR3 nucleotides read TGTGCCAGTAGTATTCGGACGGCAACTAATGAAAAACTGTTTTTT. Residues: CASSIRTATNEKLFF. J is TRBJ1-4 and V is TRBV30; no reliable D call. The CDR3 is made up of 15 amino acids. Per germline, CDR1 GTSNPN and CDR2 SVGIG (reference sequence). V gave up 8 bases and J gave up 0 bases, with 16 bases separating them.

In its sample, this clonotype was seen many times. The V call is TRBV11-3, the J call TRBJ2-7; 8 nucleotides line up with TRBD2. The trim removed 3 bases at V and 1 base at J, leaving 5 bases unmatched. In germline, CDR1 is SGHNT, CDR2 YENEEA. The CDR3 consists of 15 residues. The CDR3 region has the DNA TGTGCCAGCAGCTTTGCTAGCGGGCCTTCCTACGAGCAGTACTTC. As protein: CASSFASGPSYEQYF. Full variable domain (outside the CDR3, taken from reference TRBV11-3 and TRBJ2-7): EAGVVQSPRYKIIEKKQPVAFWCNPISGHNTLYWYLQNLGQGPELLIRYENEEAVDDSQLPKDRFSAERLKGVDSTLKIQPAELGDSAVYLCASSFASGPSYEQYFGPGTRLTVT.

This clonotype showed up many times. J is TRBJ2-1 and V is TRBV7-3; D is perhaps TRBD2 (6 bases). Germline CDR1 SGHTA, CDR2 FQGTGA. The CDR3 runs 16 residues. With 1 base removed from V and 9 bases from J, the gap between germline ends came to 19 bases. Written as DNA, the CDR3 is TGTGCCAGCAGCTTAAGGTGGGGGGACGGCCTTGGTGAGCAGTTCTTC. Its protein product is CASSLRWGDGLGEQFF.

This clonotype was recorded a few times. CDR3 amino acids: CAISGGGTSGYEQYF. The CDR3 DNA reads as TGTGCCATCAGTGGGGGGGGGACTAGCGGCTACGAGCAGTACTTC. The chain joins TRBV10-3 to TRBJ2-7; 11 bases line up with TRBD2. The J segment lost 3 bases and the V segment lost 4 bases, leaving 5 bases of the junction unmatched. The CDR3 runs 15 residues. The germline V gene has CDR1 ENHRY and CDR2 SYGVKD.

The chain links TRBV16 to TRBJ1-2; TRBD1 is a possible D gene (6 bases). Trimming shortened V by 3 bases and J by 0 bases, and 17 bases separated the two germline ends. This CDR3 spans 17 amino acids. Germline CDR1 KGHSY, CDR2 FQNENV. CDR3 region: CASSHRQVQASNYGYTF. The DNA for the CDR3 is TGTGCCAGCAGCCACCGACAGGTACAAGCTTCTAACTATGGCTACACCTTC.

In its sample, this clonotype was seen many times. The rearrangement joins TRBV2 to TRBJ2-1, with D possibly being TRBD2 (7 bases). Deletions cut 4 bases from V and 3 bases from J, with 16 bases between. This CDR3 is 16 amino acids long. CDR1 SNHLY and CDR2 FYNNEI come from the germline V gene. The CDR3 spells CASSADQGGGYNEQFF. DNA for the CDR3: TGTGCCAGCAGTGCCGACCAGGGAGGGGGCTACAATGAGCAGTTCTTC.